This TCR beta chain was profiled in a study of response to subunit inactivated influenza vaccine. In TCRdb, the RT-PCR reads were re-called with MiXCR into one record per CDR3 protein. The sample yields under 500,000 distinct CDR3 sequences, approximately 11% seen once. The germline gives CDR1 ENHRY, CDR2 SYGVKD. With 3 bases clipped from V and 1 base from J, the junction kept 3 bases outside the gene matches. The CDR3 extends over 15 amino acids. In this sample, this clonotype turned up many times. The source is a man over 45 who received an inactivated influenza vaccine. This material consisted of PBMCs from blood, taken 45 days after vaccination. The chain has TRBV10-3 and TRBJ2-5; 9 positions agree with TRBD2. The CDR3 spells CAISEGTSIQETQYF. CDR3 coding DNA: TGTGCCATCAGTGAAGGGACTAGCATCCAAGAGACCCAGTACTTC.